This is a list of T cell receptor beta chains from one sample in a study of Ad26.COV2.S vaccination and SARS-CoV-2 variants. TCRdb's copy holds only in-frame clones and misses some; the assay was immunoSEQ multiplex PCR. Among some 350,000 clones listed, 85% to 90% were seen once. The material sequenced was peripheral blood, taken in a trial of Ad26.COV2.S vaccine versus placebo. The receptors come from a person between 18 and 59 years old who received the Ad26.COV2.S COVID-19 vaccine or a placebo. The CDR3 runs from the conserved cysteine through the conserved F or W. Fields, in order: J gene, V gene, clone size, D gene, CDR3 DNA, CDR3 protein. D genes are given only for firm matches. Clone size, where shown, is once, few, many, or a class for clones that have expanded.

TRBJ2-7 TRBV25-1 NA NA TGTGCCAGCAGAGGGGCCTTCCACGAGCAGTACTTC CASRGAFHEQYF
TRBJ2-1 TRBV3-1/TRBV3-2 NA TRBD2 TGTGCCAGCAGTCCCGTTGGGGGTAGAGGGAGGGCCCCCTACAATGAGCAGTTCTTC CASSPVGGRGRAPYNEQFF
TRBJ1-1 TRBV19 once NA TGTGCCAGCTCAGGGATTTTGACTGAAGCTTTCTTT CASSGILTEAFF
TRBJ2-6 TRBV11-3 NA NA TGTGCCAGCAGTCTTGGGAAGTCTGGGGCCAACGTCCTGACTTTC CASSLGKSGANVLTF
TRBJ1-1 TRBV29-1 NA NA TGCAGCGTTCAGTACAGGCTGAACACTGAAGCTTTCTTT CSVQYRLNTEAFF
TRBJ1-5 TRBV27 NA NA TGTGCCAGCAGTTTAGGGTGGGGGCAGGGATACGGTCAGCCCCAGCATTTT CASSLGWGQGYGQPQHF
TRBJ1-1 TRBV29-1 NA TRBD1 TGCAGCGCAAGGGGATCAGGGGGCCGCGGTGACACTGAAGCTTTCTTT CSARGSGGRGDTEAFF
TRBJ1-2 TRBV7-9 NA NA TGTGCCAGCAGCTTAGGACCTGGAGGTGGCTACACCTTC CASSLGPGGGYTF
TRBJ1-1 TRBV28 NA NA TGTGCCAGCCGTGGGCCTCAGGGGACTGAAGCTTTCTTT CASRGPQGTEAFF
TRBJ2-3 TRBV27 few NA TGTGCCAGCAGTTGGGACACAGATACGCAGTATTTT CASSWDTDTQYF
TRBJ1-1 TRBV6-2/TRBV6-3 NA NA TGTGCCAGCAGCCCGGGGCTGGGTGCTTTCTTT CASSPGLGAFF
TRBJ1-6 TRBV11-2 NA NA TGTGCCAGCAGCTTACTTACCCCACCCCTCCACTTT CASSLLTPPLHF
TRBJ1-3 TRBV10-3 NA NA TGTGCCTCCCTCACAAGGGATGGAAACACCATATATTTT CASLTRDGNTIYF
TRBJ1-3 TRBV7-2 NA NA TGTGCCAGCGGCCGGGACACCAGCTCTGGAAACACCATATATTTT CASGRDTSSGNTIYF
TRBJ2-1 TRBV3-1/TRBV3-2 NA NA TGTGCCAGCAGCCACCTTAGGCTAAGCGATACTGGAAACGAGCAGTTCTTC CASSHLRLSDTGNEQFF
TRBJ2-2 TRBV19 NA NA TGTGCCAGTAGTTGGTTCGGCGCGAACACCGGGGAGCTGTTTTTT CASSWFGANTGELFF
TRBJ2-3 TRBV4-3 NA NA TGCGCCAGCAGCCAAGTGAGGGCAGATACGCAGTATTTT CASSQVRADTQYF
TRBJ1-4 TRBV5-6 NA TRBD1 TGTGCCAGCAGCTTAAGGACAGGGGCTGGCGAAAAACTGTTTTTT CASSLRTGAGEKLFF
TRBJ1-1 TRBV30 NA NA TGTGCCTGGAGTCTGACAGTTTACACTGAAGCTTTCTTT CAWSLTVYTEAFF
TRBJ2-5 TRBV20-1 NA NA TGCAGTGCTAGAGATGAGAAGACCCAGTACTTC CSARDEKTQYF
TRBJ1-1 TRBV3-1/TRBV3-2 NA NA TGTGCCAGCAGCCCGGACCAGAACACTGAAGCTTTCTTT CASSPDQNTEAFF
TRBJ1-1 TRBV6-6 NA TRBD1 TGTGCCAGCAGTCCACTCACCAGGGGGCAATGGAACACTGAAGCTTTCTTT CASSPLTRGQWNTEAFF
TRBJ1-2 TRBV7-9 NA TRBD1 TGTGCCAGCAGCTCATCGACCTTTCAGGGGGCTCGGGGCTACACCTTC CASSSSTFQGARGYTF
TRBJ2-3 TRBV30 medium-sized NA TGTGCCTGGGGCTACGGGGTAACACGCACAGATACGCAGTATTTT CAWGYGVTRTDTQYF
TRBJ1-1 TRBV25-1 NA NA TGTGCCAGCAACTACGATTACGGAGGAGTTCGGACTGAAGCTTTCTTT CASNYDYGGVRTEAFF
TRBJ2-1 TRBV9 once NA TGTGCCAGCAGCGTAGGGCAGGGCCGATCATCTTCCGGGAAGGAGAATGAGCAGTTCTTC CASSVGQGRSSSGKENEQFF
TRBJ1-1 TRBV6-5 NA NA TGTGCCAGCAGTCCCCGGCTGGGTATGGCTTTCTTT CASSPRLGMAFF
TRBJ2-2 TRBV7-2 NA TRBD2 TGTGCCAGCAGCTTCGTAGCGGGAGCGACCGGGGAGCTGTTTTTT CASSFVAGATGELFF
TRBJ2-2 TRBV7-2 once NA TGTGCCAGCAGCCCCGACTGGGGGAACACCGGGGAGCTGTTTTTT CASSPDWGNTGELFF